These 19 T cell receptor beta chains came from one sample sequenced in a study of human thymus T cells. Clones were read by immunoSEQ multiplex PCR, and TCRdb kept only the in-frame ones, dropping some. Among approximately 46,000 clones listed, around 93% were seen once. Material: blood. The receptors were sampled from a girl under three years old with a congenital heart defect but otherwise immunologically healthy.

CDR3 protein: CASSVGTPSYEQYF. The CDR3 bases are TGTGCCAGCAGTGTAGGGACGCCTTCCTACGAGCAGTACTTC. The rearrangement links TRBV2 to TRBJ2-7; either TRBD1 or TRBD2 may fit D (5 bases each). The CDR3 consists of 14 residues. CDR1 and CDR2 (germline): SNHLY, FYNNEI. V gave up 4 bases and J gave up 1 base, with 11 bases separating them.

The chain is built from TRBV5-6 and TRBJ1-2; D might be TRBD1 (6 bases). The CDR3 loop spans 16 amino acids. The germline V gene encodes CDR1 SGHDT and CDR2 YYEEEE. V gave up 4 bases and J gave up 4 bases, with 20 bases separating them. In DNA, the CDR3 is TGTGCCAGCAGCGCCCTGTTTCTGGGGGGCGGCTATGGCTACACCTTC. It is translated as CASSALFLGGGYGYTF.

The DNA of the CDR3 is TGTGCCAGCAGCCCAGGGGCCCTTGGAAAGATGAACACTGAAGCTTTCTTT. Translated, it gives CASSPGALGKMNTEAFF. The chain has TRBV11-2 and TRBJ1-1; possible D gene TRBD1, 6 bases. Trimming left V 5 bases short and J 0 bases short, with 19 bases between. CDR1 and CDR2 from the germline V gene are SGHAT and FQNNGV. This CDR3 contains 17 residues.

This sequence joins TRBV25-1 and TRBJ2-5; 7 bases map to TRBD1. Looked up from germline, CDR1 is MGHDK and CDR2 is SYGVNS. This CDR3 is built from 16 residues. The junction had 10 bases not matched to a gene; V was cut back by 5 bases and J by 1 base. CDR3 nucleotides: TGTGCCAGCAGTCCTCGGACAGGATTGATCCAAGAGACCCAGTACTTC. It specifies CASSPRTGLIQETQYF.

V usage is TRBV27 and J usage is TRBJ2-5; perhaps TRBD2 as D (5 bases). There are 11 residues in the CDR3. In germline, CDR1 is MNHEY, CDR2 SMNVEV (reference sequence). V was shortened by 4 bases and J by 7 bases, with 7 bases between the two germline ends. The CDR3 bases are TGTGCCAGCAGTTACCGGGGGACCCAGTACTTC. Translated, it gives CASSYRGTQYF.

V is TRBV5-4 and J is TRBJ2-6, with unresolved D. The CDR3 is 17 residues long. The V gene lost 1 base and the J gene lost 0 bases, with 11 bases spanning the gap. In germline, CDR1 is SGHNT, CDR2 YYREEE (reference sequence). The CDR3 loop is CASSLFPVPSGANVLTF. The DNA of the CDR3 is TGTGCCAGCAGCTTGTTTCCGGTCCCCTCTGGGGCCAACGTCCTGACTTTC.

This clone has only one observation. The chain couples TRBV4-1 to TRBJ2-2; no definite D call. Trimming removed 0 bases at V and 3 bases at J, with 8 bases between. CDR1 and CDR2 from the germline V gene are MGHRA and YSYEKL. CDR3 length: 15 residues. Here the CDR3 reads CASSQDGGYTGELFF. In DNA form, the CDR3 reads TGCGCCAGCAGCCAAGACGGCGGATACACCGGGGAGCTGTTTTTT.

The chain is built from TRBV27 and TRBJ2-7, with D possibly called TRBD1 or TRBD2 (5 bases each). Between the trimmed V and J ends, which lost 8 bases and 2 bases, there was a span of 19 bases. This CDR3 contains 15 residues. The V gene's germline CDR1 is MNHEY and CDR2 SMNVEV (reference sequence). As DNA, the CDR3 is TGTGCCAGCGGGGTATCACCGGGACGGACCTACGAGCAGTACTTC. Amino acids: CASGVSPGRTYEQYF.

This sequence joins TRBV6-5 and TRBJ1-3; a weak D match, TRBD1 (5 bases). CDR1 is MNHEY and CDR2 is SVGAGI in the germline V gene. V was cut by 6 bases and J by 4 bases, with 10 bases left in between. The CDR3 runs 13 residues. The CDR3 sequence: CASSPGGGNTIYF. The DNA of the CDR3 is TGTGCCAGCAGCCCCGGGGGGGGAAACACCATATATTTT.

The J gene is TRBJ2-2, the V gene TRBV7-7; 7 bases agree with TRBD2. From germline, CDR1 is SSHAT and CDR2 FNYEAQ (reference sequence). V shed 0 bases and J 5 bases; nucleotides not matched to a gene: 0. There are 14 residues in the CDR3. CDR3 nucleotides: TGTGCCAGCAGCTTAGCCGGGAGGACCGGGGAGCTGTTTTTT. Translated: CASSLAGRTGELFF.

The CDR3 bases are TGTGCCAGCAGCCTCGACAGGTTCACAGATACGCAGTATTTT. Its translation is CASSLDRFTDTQYF. V gene TRBV5-8 combines with J gene TRBJ2-3; TRBD1 might be the D (6 bases). V dropped 4 bases and J dropped 2 bases, with 11 bases sitting between them. The length of the CDR3 is 14 residues. CDR1 SGHTS and CDR2 YDEGEE come from the germline V gene.

The chain recombines TRBV6-1 with TRBJ2-5; D gene unclear. The CDR3 runs to 11 residues. Trimming removed 5 bases at V and 5 bases at J, with 6 bases between. Looked up from germline, CDR1 is MNHNS and CDR2 is SASEGT. The CDR3 protein is CASSLQETQYF. CDR3 sequence (DNA): TGTGCCAGCAGTCTCCAGGAGACCCAGTACTTC.

This chain links TRBV5-3 with TRBJ2-1; a possible D gene is TRBD2 (6 bases). TRBV5-3 qualifies as an ORF whose function is uncertain. V lost 6 bases and J lost 4, with 11 bases in between. This CDR3 is 13 amino acids long. CDR3 nucleotides: TGTGCCAGAATAGGGACTGGTTACAATGAGCAGTTCTTC. It is translated as CARIGTGYNEQFF.

J is TRBJ1-5 and V is TRBV18; D might be TRBD1 (5 bases). V was cut by 6 bases and J by 6 bases, with 18 bases left in between. This CDR3 has 15 amino acids. Germline loops: CDR1 KGHSH, CDR2 LQKENI. The CDR3 nucleotides are TGTGCCAGCTCGCCAGGCGGGGCGAAGAGTCAGCCCCAGCATTTT. Protein: CASSPGGAKSQPQHF.

The V and J genes are TRBV7-8 and TRBJ2-6, with 9 bases that match TRBD1. The CDR3 loop spans 20 amino acids. Trimming took 4 bases from V and 4 from J; bases not matched to a gene: 17. CDR1 is SGHVS and CDR2 is FQNEAQ in the germline V gene. The CDR3 nucleotides are TGTGCCAGCAGCTCCCTAACTATTCCCGGGACAGGGCCCGGGGCCAACGTCCTGACTTTC. Its translation: CASSSLTIPGTGPGANVLTF. Based on the CDR3 plus reference TRBV7-8 and TRBJ2-6, the full variable domain is GAGVSQSPRYKVAKRGQDVALRCDPISGHVSLFWYQQALGQGPEFLTYFQNEAQLDKSGLPSDRFFAERPEGSVSTLKIQRTQQEDSAVYLCASSSLTIPGTGPGANVLTFGAGSRLTVL.

The chain carries TRBV11-3 and TRBJ2-7; TRBD1 agrees at 8 bases. J lost 5 bases, V lost 3 bases, and 6 bases had no gene match. Germline CDR1 SGHNT, CDR2 YENEEA. The CDR3 has 14 amino acids. The CDR3 bases are TGTGCCAGCAGCTTCCAGGGGGCAGAAAACGAGCAGTACTTC. It translates to CASSFQGAENEQYF.

J is TRBJ1-4 and V is TRBV19; 7 bases align to TRBD1. The CDR3 contains 14 residues. Germline CDR1 reads LNHDA; CDR2 reads SQIVND (reference sequence). With 6 bases clipped from V and 6 bases from J, the junction kept 7 bases outside the gene matches. CDR3 coding DNA: TGTGCCAGTAGCCCGACAGGGCCTCATGAAAAACTGTTTTTT. Encoded protein: CASSPTGPHEKLFF. The full variable domain, completed using reference TRBV19 and TRBJ1-4, is DGGITQSPKYLFRKEGQNVTLSCEQNLNHDAMYWYRQDPGQGLRLIYYSQIVNDFQKGDIAEGYSVSREKKESFPLTVTSAQKNPTAFYLCASSPTGPHEKLFFGSGTQLSVL.

CDR3 protein: CAWSVQGLGLDTQYF. As DNA, the CDR3 is TGTGCCTGGAGTGTGCAGGGACTGGGTTTGGATACGCAGTATTTT. V gene TRBV30 combines with J gene TRBJ2-3; D is perhaps TRBD2 (6 bases). Germline V gives CDR1 GTSNPN, CDR2 SVGIG (reference sequence). The CDR3 consists of 15 residues. Trimming pared 0 bases from V and 6 bases from J, leaving 16 bases between. Complete variable domain (other parts from reference TRBV30 and TRBJ2-3): SQTIHQWPATLVQPVGSPLSLECTVEGTSNPNLYWYRQAAGRGLQLLFYSVGIGQISSEVPQNLSASRPQDRQFILSSKKLLLSDSGFYLCAWSVQGLGLDTQYFGPGTRLTVL.

The V gene is TRBV7-9, the J gene TRBJ1-3; D not certain. In germline, CDR1 is SEHNR, CDR2 FQNEAQ (reference sequence). Trimming removed 7 bases from V and 0 bases from J, with 10 bases in between. The CDR3 sequence is 14 residues long. CDR3 sequence: CASTDGRSGNTIYF. For the CDR3, the DNA is TGTGCCAGCACCGACGGGCGCTCTGGAAACACCATATATTTT.